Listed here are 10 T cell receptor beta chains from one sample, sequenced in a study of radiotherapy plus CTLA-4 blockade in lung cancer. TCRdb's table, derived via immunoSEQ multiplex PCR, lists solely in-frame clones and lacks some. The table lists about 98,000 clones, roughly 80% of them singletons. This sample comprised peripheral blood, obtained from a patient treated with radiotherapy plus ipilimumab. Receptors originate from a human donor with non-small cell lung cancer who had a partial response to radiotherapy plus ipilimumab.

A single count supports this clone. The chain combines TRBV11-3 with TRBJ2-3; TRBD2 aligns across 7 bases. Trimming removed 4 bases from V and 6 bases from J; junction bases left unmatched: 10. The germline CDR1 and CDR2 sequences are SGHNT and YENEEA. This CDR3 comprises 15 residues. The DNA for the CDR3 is TGTGCCAGCAGCTCCCGGGAGGCGGTAGGGGATACGCAGTATTTT. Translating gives CASSSREAVGDTQYF.

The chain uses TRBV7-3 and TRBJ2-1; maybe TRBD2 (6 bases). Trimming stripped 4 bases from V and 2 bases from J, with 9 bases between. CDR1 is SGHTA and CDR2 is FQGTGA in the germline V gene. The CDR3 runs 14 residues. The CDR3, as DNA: TGTGCCAGCAGCTACTCGGGGGCCTACAATGAGCAGTTCTTC. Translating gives CASSYSGAYNEQFF.

The CDR3 DNA is TGTGCCAGCAGCTTAGCTTTTTCCCCACTCTGGGAGACCCAGTACTTC. This encodes CASSLAFSPLWETQYF. J is TRBJ2-5 and V is TRBV11-2; D remains unclear. The ends were cut back, 1 base at V and 5 bases at J, with 17 bases in the middle. This CDR3 is 16 amino acids long. Germline V lookup: CDR1 SGHAT, CDR2 FQNNGV.

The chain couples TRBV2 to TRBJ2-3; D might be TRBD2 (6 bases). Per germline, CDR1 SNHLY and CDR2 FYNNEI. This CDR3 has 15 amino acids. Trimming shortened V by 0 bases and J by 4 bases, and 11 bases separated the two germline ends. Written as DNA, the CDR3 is TGTGCCAGCAGTGAAGCGGTGGAGGGCCCAGATACGCAGTATTTT. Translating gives CASSEAVEGPDTQYF. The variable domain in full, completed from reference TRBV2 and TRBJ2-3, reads EPEVTQTPSHQVTQMGQEVILRCVPISNHLYFYWYRQILGQKVEFLVSFYNNEISEKSEIFDDQFSVERPDGSNFTLKIRSTKLEDSAMYFCASSEAVEGPDTQYFGPGTRLTVL.

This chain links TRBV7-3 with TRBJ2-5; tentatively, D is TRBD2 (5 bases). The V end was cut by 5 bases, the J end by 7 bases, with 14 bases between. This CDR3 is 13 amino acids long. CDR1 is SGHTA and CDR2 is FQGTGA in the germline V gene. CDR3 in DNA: TGTGCCAGCAGCACCAACAATGGAGGGACCCAGTACTTC. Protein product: CASSTNNGGTQYF.

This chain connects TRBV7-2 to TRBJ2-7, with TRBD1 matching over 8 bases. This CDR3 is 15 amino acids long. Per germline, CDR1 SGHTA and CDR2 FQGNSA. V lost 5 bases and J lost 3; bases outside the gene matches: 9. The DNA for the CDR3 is TGTGCCAGCAGCCAGACGGCAGGGGGCGGCTACGAGCAGTACTTC. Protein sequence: CASSQTAGGGYEQYF.

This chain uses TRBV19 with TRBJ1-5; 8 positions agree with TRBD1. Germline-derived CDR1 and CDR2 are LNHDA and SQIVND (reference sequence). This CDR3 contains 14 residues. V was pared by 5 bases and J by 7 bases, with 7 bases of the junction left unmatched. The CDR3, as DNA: TGTGCCAGTAGTTTAACAGGGGGGCGGCAGCCCCAGCATTTT. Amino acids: CASSLTGGRQPQHF.

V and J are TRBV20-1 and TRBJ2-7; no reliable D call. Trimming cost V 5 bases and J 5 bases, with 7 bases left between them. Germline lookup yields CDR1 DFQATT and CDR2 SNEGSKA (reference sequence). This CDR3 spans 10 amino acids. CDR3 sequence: CSAVLHEQYF. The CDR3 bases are TGCAGTGCTGTCCTACACGAGCAGTACTTC.

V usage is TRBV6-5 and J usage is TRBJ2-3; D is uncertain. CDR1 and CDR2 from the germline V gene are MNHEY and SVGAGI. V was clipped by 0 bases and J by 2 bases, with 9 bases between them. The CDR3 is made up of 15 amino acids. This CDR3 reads CASSYSNANTDTQYF. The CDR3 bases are TGTGCCAGCAGTTACTCGAACGCTAACACAGATACGCAGTATTTT.

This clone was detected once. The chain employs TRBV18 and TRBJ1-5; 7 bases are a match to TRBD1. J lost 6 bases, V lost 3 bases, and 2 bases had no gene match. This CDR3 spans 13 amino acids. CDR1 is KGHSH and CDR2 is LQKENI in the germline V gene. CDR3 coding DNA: TGTGCCAGCTCACCGACAGGGTCTCAGCCCCAGCATTTT. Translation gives CASSPTGSQPQHF.